Listed here are 18 T cell receptor beta chains from one sample, sequenced in a study of blood T cell repertoires in COVID-19 (dated by TCRdb to about 2020). Library preparation employed the immunoSEQ multiplex PCR assay. The source is immuneACCESS, and TCRdb retained only in-frame sequences with V and J called. Part of the clones is not carried over; for the studies checked, unresolved V genes explain less than half of this, and the remainder is unexplained. For this sample there are over 200,000 clones; roughly 80% appear just once. The ten largest account for approximately 5.4% of the sample. Sequences were obtained from peripheral blood. The receptors stem from a human donor in a cohort sampled during active COVID-19.

This rearrangement joins TRBV6-6 to TRBJ2-7, with D unresolved. The CDR3 covers 12 residues. The V and J ends lost 2 bases and 6 bases respectively, with 8 bases between them. CDR1 and CDR2 from the germline V gene are MNHNY and SVGAGI (reference sequence). CDR3 bases: TGTGCCAGCAGTTACAGCTCTGGCGAGCAGTACTTC. It yields the protein CASSYSSGEQYF.

Remarks on this clone: The junction does not match germline at one end; this may be a read error. The rearrangement links TRBV28 to TRBJ1-2; no clear D. The germline gives CDR1 MDHEN, CDR2 SYDVKM. The CDR3 extends over 15 amino acids. The CDR3 loop reads CASSTLHGSYYVYTF. In DNA, the CDR3 is TGTGCCAGCAGTACCCTACACGGTTCCTACTATGTCTACACCTTC.

The chain has TRBV15 and TRBJ2-7, with TRBD1 matching 10 bases. The trim removed 3 bases at V and 9 bases at J, leaving 8 bases unmatched. The CDR3 consists of 14 residues. Germline CDR1 LNHNV, CDR2 YYDKDF (reference sequence). CDR3 sequence: CATSRGTGVLGQYF. DNA of the CDR3: TGTGCCACCAGCAGGGGGACAGGGGTTTTGGGGCAGTACTTC.

The V and J genes are TRBV18 and TRBJ2-7; a weak D match, TRBD2 (6 bases). V lost 3 bases to trimming and J lost 9 bases, with 15 bases between them. The CDR3 is 13 amino acids. Germline assignment: CDR1 KGHSH and CDR2 LQKENI. Written as DNA, the CDR3 is TGTGCCAGCTCACCTGGGACTGCGGTGGGGCAGTACTTC. Translation gives CASSPGTAVGQYF.

The CDR3 DNA reads as TGTGCCATCCAAGACAGGGGCTCTAACTATGGCTACACCTTC. The encoded protein is CAIQDRGSNYGYTF. This chain joins TRBV10-3 and TRBJ1-2, with 8 bases identical to TRBD1. Germline V gene lookup returns CDR1 ENHRY and CDR2 SYGVKD. The CDR3 runs 14 residues. After removal of 8 bases from V and 0 bases from J, the junction contained 5 bases not matched to a gene.

The chain links TRBV6-5 to TRBJ2-1; perhaps TRBD1 as D (5 bases). This CDR3 is built from 16 residues. Per germline, CDR1 MNHEY and CDR2 SVGAGI. Between the trimmed V and J ends, which lost 0 bases and 0 bases, there was a span of 9 bases. In nucleotides, the CDR3 is TGTGCCAGCAGTTACTCCAGGGAATACTCCTACAATGAGCAGTTCTTC. As protein: CASSYSREYSYNEQFF.

As concerns this clone: The identical CDR3 is also encoded by other nucleotide sequences in the sample. The chain joins TRBV6-6 to TRBJ2-7; D ambiguous. The CDR3 is 12 residues long. V lost 2 bases to trimming and J lost 6 bases, with 8 bases between them. CDR1 MNHNY and CDR2 SVGAGI come from the germline V gene (reference sequence). Here the CDR3 reads CASSYPEFEQYF. In DNA form, the CDR3 reads TGTGCCAGCAGTTACCCCGAGTTCGAGCAGTACTTC.

This sequence joins TRBV18 and TRBJ1-3; tentatively, D is TRBD1 (5 bases). V shed 3 bases and J shed 3 bases, with 9 bases lying between them. Germline loops: CDR1 KGHSH, CDR2 LQKENI. The CDR3 has 14 amino acids. CDR3 residues: CASSPADNGNTIYF. CDR3 bases: TGTGCCAGCTCACCGGCGGACAATGGAAACACCATATATTTT.

This chain uses TRBV5-4 with TRBJ1-1, with no clear D. Germline assignment: CDR1 SGHNT and CDR2 YYREEE (reference sequence). This CDR3 contains 15 residues. The V gene lost 0 bases and the J gene lost 0 bases, with 9 bases spanning the gap. DNA for the CDR3: TGTGCCAGCAGCTTGGTTGCAGGCATGAACACTGAAGCTTTCTTT. The encoded protein is CASSLVAGMNTEAFF.

V gene TRBV6-5 combines with J gene TRBJ2-7, with 11 bases aligning to TRBD2. J was trimmed by 6 bases and V by 6 bases; bases with no gene match: 10. CDR1 MNHEY and CDR2 SVGAGI come from the germline V gene. The CDR3 covers 15 residues. CDR3 amino acids: CASSHQRTSGSEQYF. The CDR3 nucleotides read TGTGCCAGCAGCCACCAAAGAACTAGCGGGAGCGAGCAGTACTTC.

V gene TRBV7-3 combines with J gene TRBJ2-7; 7 nucleotides line up with TRBD2. CDR1 and CDR2 from the germline V gene are SGHTA and FQGTGA. CDR3 length: 13 residues. Trimming took 2 bases from V and 5 from J; bases not matched to a gene: 3. The CDR3 is CASSLRRENEQYF. The CDR3 nucleotides read TGTGCCAGCAGCTTACGGCGGGAGAACGAGCAGTACTTC.

The V and J genes are TRBV24-1 and TRBJ1-2; perhaps TRBD1 as D (5 bases). V was trimmed by 3 bases and J by 8 bases, leaving 15 bases between them. Germline V gene sequence: CDR1 KGHDR, CDR2 SFDVKD. This CDR3 region has 14 residues. In nucleotides, the CDR3 is TGTGCCACCAGTGATACCGACAGCCCCGTCGGCTACACCTTC. It is translated as CATSDTDSPVGYTF.

The chain uses TRBV27 and TRBJ2-3; the match to TRBD1 covers 10 bases. After removal of 3 bases from V and 4 bases from J, the junction contained 1 base not matched to a gene. The germline CDR1 and CDR2 sequences are MNHEY and SMNVEV (reference sequence). This CDR3 region has 14 residues. CDR3 in amino acids: CASSLGQGPDTQYF. The CDR3, as DNA: TGTGCCAGCAGTTTGGGACAGGGGCCAGATACGCAGTATTTT.

The V and J genes are TRBV9 and TRBJ2-1; D perhaps matches TRBD2 (6 bases). CDR3 size: 15 residues. V dropped 1 base and J dropped 5 bases, with 13 bases sitting between them. Germline V gives CDR1 SGDLS, CDR2 YYNGEE. In DNA form, the CDR3 reads TGTGCCAGCAGCGTACAAGGGACTTTAAACAATGAGCAGTTCTTC. The encoded protein is CASSVQGTLNNEQFF.

The chain employs TRBV7-9 and TRBJ2-2; D might be TRBD1 (5 bases). V was shortened by 3 bases and J by 2 bases, with 10 bases between the two germline ends. This CDR3 comprises 15 residues. Germline lookup yields CDR1 SEHNR and CDR2 FQNEAQ (reference sequence). The CDR3 reads CASSFRQGNTGELFF. Written as DNA, the CDR3 is TGTGCCAGCAGCTTTCGGCAGGGTAACACCGGGGAGCTGTTTTTT. Full variable domain (rest looked up from reference TRBV7-9 and TRBJ2-2): DTGVSQNPRHKITKRGQNVTFRCDPISEHNRLYWYRQTLGQGPEFLTYFQNEAQLEKSRLLSDRFSAERPKGSFSTLEIQRTEQGDSAMYLCASSFRQGNTGELFFGEGSRLTVL.

The V and J genes are TRBV30 and TRBJ1-3; 9 nucleotides line up with TRBD1. The CDR3 contains 16 residues. J lost 2 bases, V lost 2 bases, and 7 bases had no gene match. Germline CDR1 reads GTSNPN; CDR2 reads SVGIG (reference sequence). The CDR3 sequence is CAWSRWGQGTGNTIYF. The CDR3 DNA is TGTGCCTGGAGTAGATGGGGACAGGGCACTGGAAACACCATATATTTT.

The chain joins TRBV7-2 to TRBJ2-1, with 12 bases matching TRBD2. The CDR3 spans 15 residues. The V and J ends lost 2 bases and 8 bases, in that order; junction bases with no gene match: 4. Germline assignment: CDR1 SGHTA and CDR2 FQGNSA. The CDR3 loop reads CASSLRLAGGYEQFF. The CDR3 coding sequence is TGTGCCAGCAGCTTAAGGCTAGCGGGAGGGTATGAGCAGTTCTTC.

The chain uses TRBV7-9 and TRBJ2-1; 10 bases agree with TRBD1. Looked up from germline, CDR1 is SEHNR and CDR2 is FQNEAQ (reference sequence). There are 15 residues in the CDR3. With 5 bases clipped from V and 3 bases from J, the junction kept 4 bases outside the gene matches. CDR3 region: CASSLDRGLYNEQFF. The CDR3 DNA reads as TGTGCCAGCAGCCTAGACAGGGGGCTCTACAATGAGCAGTTCTTC.